These T cell receptor beta chains were read from a single sample in a study of technical replicates of blood from several donors. The table came from immunoSEQ multiplex PCR; TCRdb's copy has only in-frame clones and leaves some out. The sample yields under 75,000 clones, 94% seen once. The sequencing input was T cells isolated from PBMCs. The source is a human donor in good health. Each CDR3 is given with its conserved first and last residue. D genes are given only for firm matches. Some rows mark clone size as missing; the rest say once, few, many or name a class of expanded clone.

d_gene: NA; v_gene: TRBV29-1; j_gene: TRBJ1-5; abundance: NA; len: 14; CDR3nt: TGCAGCGTTGTACAGGGAGGGAGCAATCAGCCCCAGCATTTT; CDR3aa: CSVVQGGSNQPQHF
d_gene: NA; v_gene: TRBV19; j_gene: TRBJ1-5; abundance: NA; len: 12; CDR3nt: TGTGCCAGTAACCCTACTGAGGGGCCCCAGCATTTT; CDR3aa: CASNPTEGPQHF
d_gene: TRBD1; v_gene: TRBV30; j_gene: TRBJ1-1; abundance: NA; len: 13; CDR3nt: TGTGCCTGGAGTAAGGACAGGGGGACTGAAGCTTTCTTT; CDR3aa: CAWSKDRGTEAFF
d_gene: TRBD1; v_gene: TRBV7-2; j_gene: TRBJ1-2; abundance: NA; len: 15; CDR3nt: TGTGCCAGCAGCTTACCGGACAGGGGAATAGGTGGCTACACCTTC; CDR3aa: CASSLPDRGIGGYTF
d_gene: TRBD1; v_gene: TRBV27; j_gene: TRBJ1-2; abundance: NA; len: 14; CDR3nt: TGTGCCAGCAGTTCAGGGGGGCCCAACTATGGCTACACCTTC; CDR3aa: CASSSGGPNYGYTF
d_gene: TRBD1; v_gene: TRBV7-9; j_gene: TRBJ2-7; abundance: NA; len: 14; CDR3nt: TGTGCCAGCAGCTTCCGGGACAGCTTGTACGAGCAGTACTTC; CDR3aa: CASSFRDSLYEQYF
d_gene: NA; v_gene: TRBV5-6; j_gene: TRBJ2-7; abundance: few; len: 13; CDR3nt: TGTGCCAGCAGCTTGGCGGGAGTACACGAGCAGTACTTC; CDR3aa: CASSLAGVHEQYF
d_gene: NA; v_gene: TRBV15; j_gene: TRBJ2-1; abundance: NA; len: 14; CDR3nt: TGTGCCACCAAGCCAGGGCCGTATCTCAATGAGCAGTTCTTC; CDR3aa: CATKPGPYLNEQFF
d_gene: NA; v_gene: TRBV6-6; j_gene: TRBJ1-1; abundance: NA; len: 13; CDR3nt: TGTGCCAGCAAACACGGGGGGGGCACTGAAGCTTTCTTT; CDR3aa: CASKHGGGTEAFF
d_gene: NA; v_gene: TRBV6-5; j_gene: TRBJ1-1; abundance: NA; len: 13; CDR3nt: TGTGCCAGCAGTTACACGCCAGGATGGGCGGCTTTCTTT; CDR3aa: CASSYTPGWAAFF
d_gene: NA; v_gene: TRBV28; j_gene: TRBJ2-5; abundance: NA; len: 14; CDR3nt: TGTGCCAGCAGTCACCGGCTGGGAGGAGAGACCCAGTACTTC; CDR3aa: CASSHRLGGETQYF
d_gene: TRBD2; v_gene: TRBV27; j_gene: TRBJ2-3; abundance: once; len: 15; CDR3nt: TGTGCCAGCAGGATAGCGGGAGGGCCCACAGATACGCAGTATTTT; CDR3aa: CASRIAGGPTDTQYF
d_gene: NA; v_gene: TRBV4-1; j_gene: TRBJ1-1; abundance: NA; len: 12; CDR3nt: TGCGCCAGCAGCCGGGGGGGCACTGAAGCTTTCTTT; CDR3aa: CASSRGGTEAFF
d_gene: NA; v_gene: TRBV28; j_gene: TRBJ1-1; abundance: NA; len: 15; CDR3nt: TGTGCCAGCAGTTTACCGGGACATTTGAACACTGAAGCTTTCTTT; CDR3aa: CASSLPGHLNTEAFF
d_gene: NA; v_gene: TRBV7-2; j_gene: TRBJ2-1; abundance: NA; len: 15; CDR3nt: TGTGCCAGCAGCCTGGAGGGTTGGGTCTACAATGAGCAGTTCTTC; CDR3aa: CASSLEGWVYNEQFF
d_gene: NA; v_gene: TRBV7-8; j_gene: TRBJ1-1; abundance: NA; len: 15; CDR3nt: TGTGCCAGCAGTCGTGCGGAGGGCTTTGATACTGAAGCTTTCTTT; CDR3aa: CASSRAEGFDTEAFF
d_gene: NA; v_gene: TRBV6-5; j_gene: TRBJ1-1; abundance: NA; len: 14; CDR3nt: TGTGCCAGCAGTTTGCTGGGGGCGATACACGAAGCTTTCTTT; CDR3aa: CASSLLGAIHEAFF
d_gene: TRBD2; v_gene: TRBV27; j_gene: TRBJ2-7; abundance: NA; len: 15; CDR3nt: TGTGCCAGCATCCGGACTAGCGGCCTCTCCTACGAGCAGTACTTC; CDR3aa: CASIRTSGLSYEQYF
d_gene: NA; v_gene: TRBV5-1; j_gene: TRBJ2-1; abundance: NA; len: 14; CDR3nt: TGCGCCAGCAGCTTGGATCCAGCGCGCGGGGAGCAGTTCTTC; CDR3aa: CASSLDPARGEQFF
d_gene: TRBD1; v_gene: TRBV6-6; j_gene: TRBJ2-3; abundance: NA; len: 15; CDR3nt: TGTGCCAGCAGTCACCACAGGGGAAACACAGATACGCAGTATTTT; CDR3aa: CASSHHRGNTDTQYF
d_gene: TRBD2; v_gene: TRBV5-8; j_gene: TRBJ2-1; abundance: NA; len: 15; CDR3nt: TGTGCCAGCAGCCACGGGACTAGCGGGAGCACAGAGCAGTTCTTC; CDR3aa: CASSHGTSGSTEQFF
d_gene: TRBD2; v_gene: TRBV7-3; j_gene: TRBJ2-3; abundance: NA; len: 19; CDR3nt: TGTGCCAGCAGCTTAAGGGTTAGCGGGAGATTACGGCGCACAGATACGCAGTATTTT; CDR3aa: CASSLRVSGRLRRTDTQYF
d_gene: TRBD1; v_gene: TRBV5-1; j_gene: TRBJ2-3; abundance: NA; len: 13; CDR3nt: TGCGCCAGCAGCTCAGGACAGGGAAGGAGGCAGTATTTT; CDR3aa: CASSSGQGRRQYF
d_gene: NA; v_gene: TRBV28; j_gene: TRBJ1-5; abundance: few; len: 14; CDR3nt: TGTGCCAGCAGTTTAGTACAGAGCAATCAGCCCCAGCATTTT; CDR3aa: CASSLVQSNQPQHF
d_gene: NA; v_gene: TRBV9; j_gene: TRBJ1-3; abundance: NA; len: 15; CDR3nt: TGTGCCAGCAGCTTCGATGCCGGGTCTGGAAACACCATATATTTT; CDR3aa: CASSFDAGSGNTIYF
d_gene: TRBD2; v_gene: TRBV7-2; j_gene: TRBJ2-3; abundance: NA; len: 15; CDR3nt: TGTGCCAGCACCAGGACTAGCGGGAGCACAGATACGCAGTATTTT; CDR3aa: CASTRTSGSTDTQYF
d_gene: NA; v_gene: TRBV28; j_gene: TRBJ2-5; abundance: NA; len: 13; CDR3nt: TGTGCCAGCAAGAGGGCCGACTCGGAGACCCAGTACTTC; CDR3aa: CASKRADSETQYF
d_gene: NA; v_gene: TRBV7-9; j_gene: TRBJ1-4; abundance: NA; len: 16; CDR3nt: TGTGCCAGCAGCCTGGGCAGCGGGGGTCCTAATGAAAAACTGTTTTTT; CDR3aa: CASSLGSGGPNEKLFF
d_gene: NA; v_gene: TRBV5-1; j_gene: TRBJ2-3; abundance: NA; len: 14; CDR3nt: TGCGCCAGCAGCTTGGAACAAACCGGGGATACGCAGTATTTT; CDR3aa: CASSLEQTGDTQYF
d_gene: NA; v_gene: TRBV28; j_gene: TRBJ1-1; abundance: NA; len: 14; CDR3nt: TGTGCCAGCAGTTTAGGGACTAGTGACTCTGAAGCTTTCTTT; CDR3aa: CASSLGTSDSEAFF
d_gene: TRBD1; v_gene: TRBV7-8; j_gene: TRBJ1-3; abundance: once; len: 14; CDR3nt: TGTGCCAGCAGCTTCGGGACAGCAGGAAACACCATATATTTT; CDR3aa: CASSFGTAGNTIYF
d_gene: NA; v_gene: TRBV14; j_gene: TRBJ2-7; abundance: NA; len: 15; CDR3nt: TGTGCCAGCAGCCCAGTACCTTACAGGGTAGACGAGCAGTACTTC; CDR3aa: CASSPVPYRVDEQYF
d_gene: TRBD2; v_gene: TRBV4-1; j_gene: TRBJ2-3; abundance: NA; len: 18; CDR3nt: TGCGCCAGCAGCCCCCGACTAGCGGGAGGTCCTAGCACAGATACGCAGTATTTT; CDR3aa: CASSPRLAGGPSTDTQYF
d_gene: TRBD2; v_gene: TRBV5-4; j_gene: TRBJ2-1; abundance: NA; len: 15; CDR3nt: TGTGCCAGCAGCGTTGGGACTAGCGGCCACAATGAGCAGTTCTTC; CDR3aa: CASSVGTSGHNEQFF
d_gene: TRBD2; v_gene: TRBV10-2; j_gene: TRBJ2-7; abundance: NA; len: 17; CDR3nt: TGCGCCAGCAGGAAGGTAGCGGGAGGAGAGAAGGGGCACGAGCAGTACTTC; CDR3aa: CASRKVAGGEKGHEQYF
d_gene: TRBD2; v_gene: TRBV13; j_gene: TRBJ2-7; abundance: NA; len: 15; CDR3nt: TGTGCCAGCAGCTTAGGACTAGCGGGAGTCCGGGAGCAGTACTTC; CDR3aa: CASSLGLAGVREQYF
d_gene: NA; v_gene: TRBV5-4; j_gene: TRBJ1-1; abundance: NA; len: 12; CDR3nt: TGTGCCAGCAGCGATGACCGACTCGAAGCTTTCTTT; CDR3aa: CASSDDRLEAFF
d_gene: NA; v_gene: TRBV5-1; j_gene: TRBJ2-7; abundance: NA; len: 16; CDR3nt: TGCGCCAGCAGCTTGGCTTCGTGGGGCTACTCCTACGAGCAGTACTTC; CDR3aa: CASSLASWGYSYEQYF
d_gene: TRBD1; v_gene: TRBV6-5; j_gene: TRBJ1-3; abundance: NA; len: 14; CDR3nt: TGTGCCAGCAGTTACGACAGGGATCCGAACACCATATATTTT; CDR3aa: CASSYDRDPNTIYF
d_gene: TRBD1; v_gene: TRBV11-2; j_gene: TRBJ1-4; abundance: NA; len: 16; CDR3nt: TGTGCCAGCAGCTTTAATACAGGGGGCACTAATGAAAAACTGTTTTTT; CDR3aa: CASSFNTGGTNEKLFF
d_gene: TRBD2; v_gene: TRBV9; j_gene: TRBJ2-5; abundance: NA; len: 14; CDR3nt: TGTGCCAGCAGCGGCGGGACTAGCGGAGAGACCCAGTACTTC; CDR3aa: CASSGGTSGETQYF
d_gene: TRBD1; v_gene: TRBV29-1; j_gene: TRBJ2-2; abundance: NA; len: 12; CDR3nt: TGCAGCGTTAAAGGGGGCGCCGGGGAGCTGTTTTTT; CDR3aa: CSVKGGAGELFF
d_gene: NA; v_gene: TRBV13; j_gene: TRBJ1-2; abundance: NA; len: 12; CDR3nt: TGTGCCAGCAGCTTAGCCGGGAATGGCTACACCTTC; CDR3aa: CASSLAGNGYTF
d_gene: NA; v_gene: TRBV27; j_gene: TRBJ2-3; abundance: NA; len: 16; CDR3nt: TGTGCCAGCAGTTCGAAGGAGGGAATCAGCACAGATACGCAGTATTTT; CDR3aa: CASSSKEGISTDTQYF
d_gene: NA; v_gene: TRBV7-9; j_gene: TRBJ1-1; abundance: NA; len: 14; CDR3nt: TGTGCCAGCAGCTTAATTCAGGGGAACACTGAAGCTTTCTTT; CDR3aa: CASSLIQGNTEAFF
d_gene: TRBD1; v_gene: TRBV5-1; j_gene: TRBJ2-7; abundance: NA; len: 15; CDR3nt: TGCGCCAGCAGCTTGGGTGGACAGGGGGCTTACGAGCAGTACTTC; CDR3aa: CASSLGGQGAYEQYF
d_gene: TRBD1; v_gene: TRBV27; j_gene: TRBJ1-4; abundance: NA; len: 15; CDR3nt: TGTGCCAGCAGTCCTACAGGGGGCAATTGGAAAAAACTGTTTTTT; CDR3aa: CASSPTGGNWKKLFF
d_gene: NA; v_gene: TRBV5-4; j_gene: TRBJ2-7; abundance: NA; len: 14; CDR3nt: TGTGCCAGCAGCTCCAAGACTAGAAGCCACGAGCAGTACTTC; CDR3aa: CASSSKTRSHEQYF
d_gene: NA; v_gene: TRBV5-6; j_gene: TRBJ1-2; abundance: NA; len: 12; CDR3nt: TGTGCCAGCAGCACGTCAGGGTATGGCTACACCTTC; CDR3aa: CASSTSGYGYTF
d_gene: NA; v_gene: TRBV12-1; j_gene: TRBJ1-4; abundance: NA; len: 12; CDR3nt: TGTGCCAGCGCAAACGGACAGGAAAAACTGTTTTTT; CDR3aa: CASANGQEKLFF
d_gene: TRBD2; v_gene: TRBV7-9; j_gene: TRBJ2-1; abundance: NA; len: 17; CDR3nt: TGTGCCAGCAGCTCGCCGGGACTAGCGGGAGGGCCCAATGAGCAGTTCTTC; CDR3aa: CASSSPGLAGGPNEQFF
d_gene: NA; v_gene: TRBV7-2; j_gene: TRBJ2-7; abundance: NA; len: 14; CDR3nt: TGTGCCAGCAGCCCCAGATTGGGGGCGAACGAGCAGTACTTC; CDR3aa: CASSPRLGANEQYF
d_gene: NA; v_gene: TRBV7-3; j_gene: TRBJ2-1; abundance: NA; len: 17; CDR3nt: TGTGCCAGCAGCTTAAATTCAGCGGTCGAGGACTCCAATGAGCAGTTCTTC; CDR3aa: CASSLNSAVEDSNEQFF
d_gene: NA; v_gene: TRBV7-9; j_gene: TRBJ1-1; abundance: NA; len: 15; CDR3nt: TGTGCCAGCAGTCCCAGTATACAATTGAACACTGAAGCTTTCTTT; CDR3aa: CASSPSIQLNTEAFF
d_gene: TRBD2; v_gene: TRBV7-2; j_gene: TRBJ2-7; abundance: NA; len: 15; CDR3nt: TGTGCCAGCAGCTTAGTTGGGACTAGAAATCACGAGCAGTACTTC; CDR3aa: CASSLVGTRNHEQYF
d_gene: NA; v_gene: TRBV4-3; j_gene: TRBJ2-3; abundance: NA; len: 12; CDR3nt: TGCGCCAGCAGCCAAGACAGGGGAACGCAGTATTTT; CDR3aa: CASSQDRGTQYF
d_gene: NA; v_gene: TRBV10-3; j_gene: TRBJ1-2; abundance: NA; len: 12; CDR3nt: TGTGCCATCAGTGAGTATACAGATGGCTACACCTTC; CDR3aa: CAISEYTDGYTF
d_gene: TRBD1; v_gene: TRBV10-3; j_gene: TRBJ2-7; abundance: NA; len: 13; CDR3nt: TGTGCCATCAGCGAGGACAGGGAGTACGAGCAGTACTTC; CDR3aa: CAISEDREYEQYF